This T cell receptor beta chain is from a study of blood T cell repertoires in COVID-19. Whole-study context: Some COVID-19 samples were acute and others convalescent; all came from the United States, Italy and Spain.

The CDR3 sequence is 15 residues long. V lost 2 bases and J 0 bases, leaving 8 bases between the germline ends. Germline V gives CDR1 MGHRA, CDR2 YSYEKL. Study processing details: Reference gene primer amplification gave nucleated cell count estimates. Assay: immunoSEQ multiplex PCR; the TCRdb copy retains only in-frame clones and omits some. V and J calls and clone size are as listed in that table; D and trimming were resolved from the DNA. The sample records approximately 210,000 clones, just under 85% being singletons. This clonotype was obtained from a woman between 70 and 85 years old with active or convalescent COVID-19. The genes are TRBV4-1 and TRBJ2-1, with D unresolved. The specimen was peripheral blood. The CDR3 DNA reads as TGCGCCAGCAGCCAAAGCCGTAGCTCCTACAATGAGCAGTTCTTC. As protein: CASSQSRSSYNEQFF.